These 17 T cell receptor beta chains were all obtained from the same sample, sequenced in a study of CD8 T cells in Susac syndrome. RNA amounts of roughly 0.5 to 1 ug underwent reverse transcription with random hexamers. TCRdb reanalysed the immunoSEQ multiplex PCR reads using MiXCR and keeps one entry per CDR3 protein. This sample has 120,000 or so distinct CDR3 sequences, with approximately 94% found just once. The sequenced sample was CD4+ T cells from PBMCs. Receptors were obtained from a human donor with multiple sclerosis.

J is TRBJ2-7 and V is TRBV12-3 or TRBV12-4; D is unresolved. V dropped 4 bases and J dropped 1 base, with 11 bases sitting between them. The CDR3 is 14 amino acids. CDR3 coding DNA: TGTGCCAGCAGTTCGGAGCCGGTATCCTACGAGCAGTACTTC. This encodes CASSSEPVSYEQYF.

The CDR3: CASSRDRIADTEAFF. The CDR3 region has the DNA TGTGCCAGCAGCCGGGACAGGATCGCGGACACTGAAGCTTTCTTT. The chain carries TRBV4-2 and TRBJ1-1, with TRBD1 matching over 8 bases. The length of the CDR3 is 15 residues. The V gene's germline CDR1 is LGHNA and CDR2 YNFKEQ. V lost 4 bases and J lost 3; bases outside the gene matches: 7.

The chain employs TRBV30 and TRBJ1-2, with D tentatively TRBD1 (5 bases). The CDR3 length is 16 residues. In germline, CDR1 is GTSNPN, CDR2 SVGIG (reference sequence). V shed 0 bases and J shed 4 bases, with 18 bases lying between them. CDR3 protein: CAWSVRPGTPSYGYTF. CDR3 bases: TGTGCCTGGAGTGTAAGGCCAGGGACCCCTAGCTATGGCTACACCTTC.

The V call is TRBV7-2, the J call TRBJ2-5; 11 positions agree with TRBD1. Germline loops: CDR1 SGHTA, CDR2 FQGNSA. CDR3 length equals 16 residues. V lost 4 bases to trimming and J lost 2 bases; unmatched junction nucleotides: 6. The CDR3 loop is CASSSEGQGGQETQYF. The CDR3 DNA reads as TGTGCCAGCAGCTCCGAGGGACAGGGGGGGCAAGAGACCCAGTACTTC.

This chain links TRBV9 with TRBJ1-2; D gene ambiguous. Germline lookup yields CDR1 SGDLS and CDR2 YYNGEE. The CDR3 contains 14 residues. Trimming left V 3 bases short and J 0 bases short, with 9 bases between. DNA of the CDR3: TGTGCCAGCAGCGCCCTACTAGCTAACTATGGCTACACCTTC. This translates into CASSALLANYGYTF.

The genes are TRBV5-1 and TRBJ2-4; no reliable D call. Germline assignment: CDR1 SGHRS and CDR2 YFSETQ. V gave up 0 bases and J gave up 12 bases, with 7 bases separating them. CDR3 length: 11 residues. The CDR3: CASSLDGDQYF. CDR3 nucleotides: TGCGCCAGCAGCTTGGACGGCGATCAGTACTTC.

This sequence joins TRBV7-8 and TRBJ1-1; no definite D call. Germline V lookup: CDR1 SGHVS, CDR2 FQNEAQ. CDR3 length: 13 residues. Trimming stripped 5 bases from V and 2 bases from J, with 9 bases between. The CDR3, as DNA: TGTGCCAGCAGCGCCAGGTCTAACACTGAAGCTTTCTTT. Residues: CASSARSNTEAFF. Full variable domain (remainder filled in from reference TRBV7-8 and TRBJ1-1): GAGVSQSPRYKVAKRGQDVALRCDPISGHVSLFWYQQALGQGPEFLTYFQNEAQLDKSGLPSDRFFAERPEGSVSTLKIQRTQQEDSAVYLCASSARSNTEAFFGQGTRLTVV.

The chain combines TRBV18 with TRBJ2-7; 8 positions agree with TRBD1. J was trimmed by 1 base and V by 6 bases; bases with no gene match: 8. CDR1 and CDR2 from the germline V gene are KGHSH and LQKENI. CDR3 length: 15 residues. The CDR3 region has the DNA TGTGCCAGCTCCTTTGGACAGGGCTTATCCTACGAGCAGTACTTC. It is translated as CASSFGQGLSYEQYF.

V usage is TRBV10-3 and J usage is TRBJ2-2; no reliable D call. Trimming removed 11 bases from V and 2 bases from J, with 18 bases in between. There are 15 residues in the CDR3. The germline gives CDR1 ENHRY, CDR2 SYGVKD. The CDR3 region is CAVRRDNLNTGELFF. DNA for the CDR3: TGTGCCGTTAGACGAGACAACCTTAACACCGGGGAGCTGTTTTTT.

The chain couples TRBV19 to TRBJ1-2, with D unresolved. The V and J ends lost 3 bases and 6 bases respectively, with 20 bases between them. The CDR3 spans 16 residues. The germline CDR1 and CDR2 sequences are LNHDA and SQIVND (reference sequence). CDR3: CASSIGQWGSENGYTF. In nucleotides, the CDR3 is TGTGCCAGTAGTATCGGTCAATGGGGTTCCGAGAATGGCTACACCTTC.

The chain uses TRBV18 and TRBJ1-1; possibly TRBD1 for D (5 bases). This CDR3 is built from 14 residues. V gave up 3 bases and J gave up 5 bases, with 13 bases separating them. Per the germline V gene, CDR1 is KGHSH and CDR2 is LQKENI. CDR3 loop: CASSPSGGETEAFF. In nucleotides, the CDR3 is TGTGCCAGCTCACCGAGTGGGGGTGAGACTGAAGCTTTCTTT.

The chain links TRBV25-1 to TRBJ1-2; D gene uncertain. V lost 1 base and J lost 1, with 13 bases in between. Germline assignment: CDR1 MGHDK and CDR2 SYGVNS. This CDR3 has 16 amino acids. Written as DNA, the CDR3 is TGTGCCAGCAGTGAATCTACAGATACCCATAACTATGGCTACACCTTC. Protein sequence: CASSESTDTHNYGYTF.

The rearrangement joins TRBV15 to TRBJ1-1; D unclear. Germline CDR1 reads LNHNV; CDR2 reads YYDKDF (reference sequence). Trimming took 3 bases from V and 0 from J, leaving 11 bases between them. The CDR3 length is 15 residues. This CDR3 is CATSRDGLMNTEAFF. The CDR3 region has the DNA TGTGCCACCAGCAGGGACGGACTGATGAACACTGAAGCTTTCTTT.

This chain joins TRBV30 and TRBJ1-2; D is perhaps TRBD1 (6 bases). This CDR3 spans 13 amino acids. Germline V CDR1 and CDR2: GTSNPN, SVGIG (reference sequence). Trimming left V 4 bases short and J 4 bases short, with 13 bases between. DNA for the CDR3: TGTGCCTGGACCGGGGGCACTCGCTATGGCTACACCTTC. Translated, it gives CAWTGGTRYGYTF.

This clonotype was seen just once. The J gene is TRBJ1-3, the V gene TRBV7-6; D is undetermined. The germline CDR1 and CDR2 sequences are SGHVS and FNYEAQ. V dropped 3 bases and J dropped 0 bases, with 12 bases sitting between them. The CDR3 spans 16 residues. The CDR3 region has the DNA TGTGCCAGCAGCTTGAACGGACGGACCTCTGGAAACACCATATATTTT. Translated, it gives CASSLNGRTSGNTIYF.

J is TRBJ1-3 and V is TRBV4-2; D remains ambiguous. V was shortened by 4 bases and J by 2 bases, with 21 bases between the two germline ends. Germline V gene lookup returns CDR1 LGHNA and CDR2 YNFKEQ. This CDR3 is 18 amino acids long. The CDR3 protein is CASSLRGSVVAAGNTIYF. CDR3 bases: TGTGCCAGCAGCCTCCGCGGGTCGGTCGTGGCGGCTGGAAACACCATATATTTT.

The genes are TRBV6-5 and TRBJ2-7; the D gene is possibly TRBD2 (6 bases). CDR3 length: 17 residues. V lost 0 bases to trimming and J lost 3 bases, with 18 bases between them. Germline CDR1 reads MNHEY; CDR2 reads SVGAGI. The DNA of the CDR3 is TGTGCCAGCAGTTACTCTCCCTCGGGACTGGCTGGCTACGAGCAGTACTTC. Translated: CASSYSPSGLAGYEQYF.